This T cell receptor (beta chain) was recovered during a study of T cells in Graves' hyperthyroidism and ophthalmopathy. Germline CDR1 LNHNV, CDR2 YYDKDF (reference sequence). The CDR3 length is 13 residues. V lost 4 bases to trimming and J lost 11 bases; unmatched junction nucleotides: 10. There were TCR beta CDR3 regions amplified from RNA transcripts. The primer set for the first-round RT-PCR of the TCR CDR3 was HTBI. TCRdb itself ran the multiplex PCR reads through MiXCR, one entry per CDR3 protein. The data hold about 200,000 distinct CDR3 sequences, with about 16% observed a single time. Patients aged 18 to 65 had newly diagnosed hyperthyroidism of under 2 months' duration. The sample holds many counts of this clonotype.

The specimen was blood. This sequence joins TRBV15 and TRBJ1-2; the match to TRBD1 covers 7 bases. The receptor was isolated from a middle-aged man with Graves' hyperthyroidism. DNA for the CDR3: TGTGCCACCAGCAAAAATCGGACAGGAGGATACACCTTC. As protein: CATSKNRTGGYTF.